The 3 T cell receptor beta chains in this list originate from one sample, sequenced in a study of cytotoxic CD8 clonotypes in ibrutinib-treated CLL. Method: immunoSEQ multiplex PCR; TCRdb's copy keeps in-frame clones and lacks some. In the table there are roughly 250,000 clones, 70% of which are singletons. Sequencing used PBMCs, obtained after 24 months of ibrutinib treatment. Every receptor here comes from a human donor with chronic lymphocytic leukemia.

In its sample, this clone was seen once. The J gene is TRBJ2-3, the V gene TRBV29-1, with TRBD2 as a possible D gene (6 bases). The V gene's germline CDR1 is SQVTM and CDR2 ANQGSEA. V lost 4 bases and J lost 2, with 10 bases in between. CDR3 length: 13 amino acids. In DNA, the CDR3 is TGCAGCGTTGTCGGCGGGATCACAGATACGCAGTATTTT. Encoded protein: CSVVGGITDTQYF.

This clone was observed a few times. V is TRBV5-1 and J is TRBJ1-1; D is ambiguous. Deletions cut 0 bases from V and 8 bases from J, with 11 bases between. The CDR3 consists of 13 residues. CDR1 is SGHRS, CDR2 YFSETQ, per germline. CDR3 region: CASSLVVGAEAFF. The CDR3 coding sequence is TGCGCCAGCAGCTTGGTCGTCGGCGCGGAAGCTTTCTTT.

The CDR3 DNA sequence: TGTGCCAGCAGCGGGCACCTTTATTTTGAGGGAGCAGATACGCAGTATTTT. It codes for CASSGHLYFEGADTQYF. This sequence joins TRBV9 and TRBJ2-3; the D gene is possibly TRBD2 (5 bases). The CDR3 runs 17 residues. The germline V gene has CDR1 SGDLS and CDR2 YYNGEE. V lost 3 bases and J 4 bases, leaving 21 bases between the germline ends.